These T cell receptor beta chains were read from a single sample in a study of cytomegalovirus exposure and HLA in healthy donors. The protocol was immunoSEQ multiplex PCR, while the TCRdb copy is restricted to in-frame clones and leaves out a portion. This sample has 95,000 to 150,000 clones, with 75% to 85% found just once. The sequencing input was PBMCs. These receptors came from a female donor in good health and CMV-seropositive. Both conserved end residues are part of each CDR3. A D gene is named only where the DNA matches it firmly. The size entry is marked missing in some rows and otherwise reads once, few, many or a size class.

clone_size,v_call,d_call,j_call,cdr3_aa,cdr3_nt
few,TRBV7-9,.,TRBJ1-6,CASSWDFNSPLHF,TGTGCCAGCAGCTGGGACTTCAATTCACCCCTCCACTTT
.,TRBV6-1,TRBD1,TRBJ1-5,CASKRQGAVHQPQHF,TGTGCCAGCAAAAGACAGGGGGCTGTCCATCAGCCCCAGCATTTT
.,TRBV13,.,TRBJ2-7,CASSFSGAEQYF,TGTGCCAGCAGCTTTTCTGGAGCCGAGCAGTACTTC
.,TRBV6-1,.,TRBJ1-2,CASSLQRLYGYTF,TGTGCCAGCAGTCTTCAGAGACTCTATGGCTACACCTTC
.,TRBV4-1,TRBD1,TRBJ2-5,CASSHSPGTGGFETQYF,TGCGCCAGCAGCCATTCTCCCGGGACAGGGGGTTTCGAGACCCAGTACTTC
.,TRBV2,.,TRBJ1-5,CASRSERRSNQPQHF,TGTGCCAGCAGGTCCGAAAGGAGAAGCAATCAGCCCCAGCATTTT
.,TRBV27,TRBD1,TRBJ1-5,CASSPSGTGGHNQPQHF,TGTGCCAGCAGCCCCTCCGGGACAGGGGGTCACAATCAGCCCCAGCATTTT
.,TRBV7-9,.,TRBJ1-1,CASSLVGRTEAFF,TGTGCCAGCAGCTTAGTTGGCAGGACTGAAGCTTTCTTT
.,TRBV10-3,.,TRBJ1-5,CAIKGSNQPQHF,TGTGCCATCAAGGGGAGCAATCAGCCCCAGCATTTT
once,TRBV28,.,TRBJ2-2,CASREGGNTGELFF,TGTGCCAGCAGGGAGGGAGGGAACACCGGGGAGCTGTTTTTT
.,TRBV29-1,TRBD1,TRBJ1-2,CSVEGGQGDGYTF,TGCAGCGTTGAAGGGGGACAGGGCGATGGCTACACCTTC
once,TRBV19,.,TRBJ1-2,CASSIWGLNYGYTF,TGTGCCAGTAGTATCTGGGGGCTCAACTATGGCTACACCTTC
.,TRBV9,TRBD1,TRBJ2-1,CASSVATGGPYNEQFF,TGTGCCAGCAGCGTAGCTACAGGGGGCCCCTACAATGAGCAGTTCTTC
.,TRBV5-1,.,TRBJ1-1,CASSRIRGHEAFF,TGCGCCAGCAGTCGTATTCGGGGACACGAAGCTTTCTTT
.,TRBV27,TRBD2,TRBJ2-7,CASSITSGVLYEQYF,TGTGCCAGCAGTATCACTAGCGGGGTTCTCTACGAGCAGTACTTC
medium-sized,TRBV9,TRBD1,TRBJ1-1,CASSGGQGGTEAFF,TGTGCCAGCAGCGGCGGACAGGGGGGGACTGAAGCTTTCTTT
.,TRBV2,TRBD2,TRBJ2-7,CASNPERGSSGQYF,TGTGCCAGCAACCCGGAGCGGGGCTCAAGCGGGCAGTACTTC
.,TRBV30,.,TRBJ1-6,CAWSDRDSPLHF,TGTGCCTGGAGTGACAGGGATTCACCCCTCCACTTT
once,TRBV25-1,TRBD1,TRBJ1-1,CASSHRDRESYTEAFF,TGTGCCAGCAGTCACCGGGACAGGGAGTCCTACACTGAAGCTTTCTTT
.,TRBV5-1,TRBD1,TRBJ1-2,CASSLEGQGANGYTF,TGCGCCAGCAGCTTGGAGGGACAGGGGGCGAATGGCTACACCTTC
.,TRBV18,TRBD1,TRBJ1-2,CASSPGTGENYGYTF,TGTGCCAGCTCACCAGGGACAGGGGAGAACTATGGCTACACCTTC
.,TRBV21-1,.,TRBJ2-3,CANQGAFTDTQYF,TGTGCCAACCAGGGGGCTTTCACAGATACACAGTATTTT
.,TRBV5-1,TRBD1,TRBJ2-7,CASSLEPGTAYEQYF,TGCGCCAGCAGCTTGGAACCGGGGACAGCCTACGAGCAGTACTTC
few,TRBV4-1,.,TRBJ1-2,CASSQQEGSNYGYTF,TGCGCCAGCAGCCAACAGGAGGGCAGCAACTATGGCTACACCTTC
.,TRBV6-5,TRBD2,TRBJ2-5,CASRLAGATGETQYF,TGTGCCAGCAGACTAGCGGGGGCCACCGGGGAGACCCAGTACTTC
.,TRBV15,.,TRBJ2-4,CATSGRTDIAKNIQYF,TGTGCCACCAGCGGTCGGACAGACATAGCCAAAAACATTCAGTACTTC
.,TRBV5-1,.,TRBJ1-6,CAGSLGHGDYNSPLHF,TGCGCCGGCAGCTTGGGCCACGGGGACTATAATTCACCCCTCCACTTT